The 26 T cell receptor beta chains presented below share a single source sample, sequenced in a study of CD8+ T cells in alopecia areata. In each case, RNA was isolated and then reverse transcribed into cDNA as the sequencing template. Assay used: immunoSEQ multiplex PCR; TCRdb lists only in-frame clones, some missing. This repertoire shows some 150,000 clones, roughly 70% found once; its top ten account for over 9.5%. Here the sequenced sample was CD8+ T cells sorted from blood, taken at week 0. The source is a human donor with alopecia areata.

This clone appeared a few times. The rearrangement uses TRBV7-9 and TRBJ2-4; D might be TRBD1 (5 bases). Germline V gene lookup returns CDR1 SEHNR and CDR2 FQNEAQ (reference sequence). The length of the CDR3 is 15 residues. Trimming shortened V by 4 bases and J by 8 bases, and 18 bases separated the two germline ends. CDR3 loop: CASSSTTAALYIQYF. Here the CDR3 DNA reads TGTGCCAGCAGCTCGACGACAGCAGCCCTATACATTCAGTACTTC.

The chain couples TRBV29-1 to TRBJ2-5; D is unresolved. Trimming removed 7 bases from V and 9 bases from J, with 18 bases in between. This CDR3 region has 12 residues. Looked up from germline, CDR1 is SQVTM and CDR2 is ANQGSEA. The CDR3 region has the DNA TGCAGCGATAGATGGCCTGCCTCGGCCCAGTACTTC. It specifies CSDRWPASAQYF.

This clone was recorded only once. The chain has TRBV7-9 and TRBJ2-7; D is uncertain. V gave up 1 base and J gave up 3 bases, with 10 bases separating them. This CDR3 is built from 14 residues. CDR1 is SEHNR and CDR2 is FQNEAQ in the germline V gene (reference sequence). The CDR3 here is CASSLVVGGYEQYF. For the CDR3, the DNA is TGTGCCAGCAGCTTAGTTGTAGGTGGCTACGAGCAGTACTTC.

The genes are TRBV9 and TRBJ2-2; no reliable D call. Germline loops: CDR1 SGDLS, CDR2 YYNGEE. V lost 0 bases to trimming and J lost 8 bases, with 5 bases between them. The CDR3 length is 12 residues. CDR3 nucleotide sequence: TGTGCCAGCAGCGTAGTTCCAGGGGAGCTGTTTTTT. It codes for CASSVVPGELFF.

The chain carries TRBV30 and TRBJ2-3, with D uncertain. Germline V gene sequence: CDR1 GTSNPN, CDR2 SVGIG (reference sequence). V lost 3 bases and J 4 bases, leaving 5 bases between the germline ends. There are 11 residues in the CDR3. CDR3 residues: CAWSAADTQYF. The CDR3 DNA reads as TGTGCCTGGAGCGCGGCAGATACGCAGTATTTT.

The chain recombines TRBV2 with TRBJ2-3; D gene ambiguous. This CDR3 is 12 amino acids long. V dropped 10 bases and J dropped 3 bases, with 11 bases sitting between them. Germline loops: CDR1 SNHLY, CDR2 FYNNEI. This CDR3 reads CAMKSSTDTQYF. CDR3 nucleotide sequence: TGTGCCATGAAGTCGAGTACAGATACGCAGTATTTT.

V is TRBV5-6 and J is TRBJ2-5, with a tentative D call TRBD2 (5 bases). This CDR3 region has 12 residues. Germline V lookup: CDR1 SGHDT, CDR2 YYEEEE. Trimming took 9 bases from V and 5 from J, leaving 14 bases between them. The CDR3 loop reads CATWTLGETQYF. CDR3 nucleotide sequence: TGTGCCACCTGGACTTTAGGGGAGACCCAGTACTTC.

The chain combines TRBV4-1 with TRBJ1-1; 8 nucleotides align to TRBD1. V lost 1 base, J lost 3 bases, and 7 bases stayed unmatched. CDR1 is MGHRA, CDR2 YSYEKL, per germline. The CDR3 sequence is 16 residues long. CDR3 sequence (DNA): TGCGCCAGCAGCCAAGCGGACAGGGTGGAATACACTGAAGCTTTCTTT. It translates to CASSQADRVEYTEAFF.

J is TRBJ2-1 and V is TRBV14; 9 bases agree with TRBD2. CDR3 length equals 15 residues. CDR1 is SGHDN and CDR2 is FVKESK in the germline V gene. V was pared by 0 bases and J by 6 bases, with 3 bases of the junction left unmatched. The chain's CDR3 is CASSQDGGGANEQFF. CDR3 bases: TGTGCCAGCAGCCAAGATGGCGGGGGGGCCAATGAGCAGTTCTTC.

The gene calls are TRBV7-3 and TRBJ2-5; D is possibly TRBD2 (5 bases). Trimming stripped 5 bases from V and 4 bases from J, with 17 bases between. The germline CDR1 and CDR2 sequences are SGHTA and FQGTGA. The CDR3 consists of 15 residues. CDR3 DNA sequence: TGTGCCAGCAGCCCGTCTGGTGGAGGTTTAGAGACCCAGTACTTC. It translates to CASSPSGGGLETQYF.

In this sample, this clone turned up a few times. The rearrangement joins TRBV5-1 to TRBJ2-7, with D perhaps being TRBD1 or TRBD2 (5 bases each). The V end lost 4 bases, the J end lost 4 bases, and 12 bases lay between the germline ends. In germline, CDR1 is SGHRS, CDR2 YFSETQ. There are 13 residues in the CDR3. The CDR3 protein is CASSPGPLYEQYF. CDR3 DNA sequence: TGCGCCAGCAGCCCGGGACCTCTATACGAGCAGTACTTC. Based on the CDR3 plus reference TRBV5-1 and TRBJ2-7, the full variable domain is KAGVTQTPRYLIKTRGQQVTLSCSPISGHRSVSWYQQTPGQGLQFLFEYFSETQRNKGNFPGRFSGRQFSNSRSEMNVSTLELGDSALYLCASSPGPLYEQYFGPGTRLTVT.

The chain links TRBV18 to TRBJ2-7; a weak D match, TRBD1 (5 bases). CDR1 and CDR2 (germline): KGHSH, LQKENI. This CDR3 has 16 amino acids. V lost 2 bases and J 0 bases, leaving 14 bases between the germline ends. Here the CDR3 DNA reads TGTGCCAGCTCACCATGGGGCAGTTATTCCTCCTACGAGCAGTACTTC. This encodes CASSPWGSYSSYEQYF.

This clone was seen only a few times. This chain connects TRBV29-1 to TRBJ1-1; D possibly corresponds to TRBD1 (5 bases). The V and J ends lost 6 bases and 0 bases respectively, with 5 bases between them. Germline CDR1 is SQVTM and CDR2 is ANQGSEA. The CDR3 is 11 residues long. The CDR3 here is CSVQVNTEAFF. CDR3 in DNA: TGCAGCGTACAGGTGAACACTGAAGCTTTCTTT.

The chain joins TRBV27 to TRBJ1-6, with D maybe TRBD1 (6 bases). CDR3 length equals 15 residues. The germline CDR1 and CDR2 sequences are MNHEY and SMNVEV (reference sequence). The V gene lost 1 base and the J gene lost 6 bases, with 10 bases spanning the gap. The CDR3 here is CASSLYVDSNSPLHF. The CDR3 bases are TGTGCCAGCAGTTTATATGTGGACAGTAATTCACCCCTCCACTTT.

The V and J genes are TRBV12-5 and TRBJ1-2, with 10 bases fitting TRBD1. The germline V gene has CDR1 LGHNT and CDR2 FRNRAP. Trimming took 6 bases from V and 3 from J; bases not matched to a gene: 7. CDR3 length: 15 amino acids. The CDR3: CASGPGQGPHYGYTF. The CDR3 DNA is TGTGCTAGTGGGCCGGGACAGGGGCCGCACTATGGCTACACCTTC.

V is TRBV6-1 and J is TRBJ2-4; 11 nucleotides agree with TRBD1. Per germline, CDR1 MNHNS and CDR2 SASEGT. The V gene end was trimmed by 3 bases and the J gene end by 7 bases; junction bases not matched to a gene: 5. The CDR3 totals 15 residues. CDR3: CASSDEDRGRNIQYF. CDR3 nucleotides: TGTGCCAGCAGTGACGAGGACAGGGGGCGCAACATTCAGTACTTC.

The V gene is TRBV30, the J gene TRBJ1-2; tentatively, D is TRBD1 (6 bases). The germline V and J ends were trimmed by 1 base and 2 bases, with 11 bases remaining between them. Germline V gene sequence: CDR1 GTSNPN, CDR2 SVGIG (reference sequence). The CDR3 covers 14 residues. Written as DNA, the CDR3 is TGTGCCTGGAGTGACAGGGCCCCGAACTATGGCTACACCTTC. Amino acid sequence: CAWSDRAPNYGYTF.

The rearrangement uses TRBV19 and TRBJ2-7; D not resolved. Germline V gene sequence: CDR1 LNHDA, CDR2 SQIVND (reference sequence). Trimming removed 1 base at V and 0 bases at J, with 10 bases between. The CDR3 has 15 residues. The CDR3 sequence: CASSIVGENSYEQYF. The CDR3 nucleotides read TGTGCCAGTAGTATAGTCGGCGAAAACTCCTACGAGCAGTACTTC.

The chain joins TRBV27 to TRBJ2-7; perhaps TRBD2 as D (7 bases). With 8 bases removed from V and 7 bases from J, the gap between germline ends came to 15 bases. This CDR3 comprises 12 residues. Germline V CDR1 and CDR2: MNHEY, SMNVEV (reference sequence). DNA of the CDR3: TGTGCCAGCGGAAAGGGGGGGGATGAGCAGTACTTC. Protein product: CASGKGGDEQYF.

This clone has just a few counts. The CDR3 DNA reads TGTGCCAGCAGCAAAGGGGACGGTCCGGACGAGCAGTACTTC. It codes for CASSKGDGPDEQYF. V is TRBV9 and J is TRBJ2-7; D is possibly TRBD1 or TRBD2 (5 bases each). The V end lost 4 bases, the J end lost 5 bases, and 16 bases lay between the germline ends. Germline CDR1 and CDR2: SGDLS and YYNGEE. This CDR3 region has 14 residues.

The V and J genes are TRBV9 and TRBJ1-5, with D possibly matching TRBD1 (5 bases). Trimming took 6 bases from V and 1 from J, leaving 14 bases between them. This CDR3 comprises 15 residues. CDR1 is SGDLS and CDR2 is YYNGEE in the germline V gene. The CDR3 sequence is CASNEAGGSNQPQHF. DNA for the CDR3: TGTGCCAGCAACGAGGCGGGGGGGAGCAATCAGCCCCAGCATTTT.

DNA of the CDR3: TGCGCCAGCAGCACCCGGACAGGGTTCCTCGAGACCCAGTACTTC. Residues: CASSTRTGFLETQYF. The chain links TRBV5-1 to TRBJ2-5; the match to TRBD1 covers 8 bases. CDR1 SGHRS and CDR2 YFSETQ come from the germline V gene. The CDR3 has 15 residues. After removal of 4 bases from V and 5 bases from J, the junction contained 10 bases not matched to a gene.

This sequence joins TRBV2 and TRBJ1-2; 7 bases map to TRBD1. This CDR3 contains 15 residues. Germline CDR1 is SNHLY and CDR2 is FYNNEI. V trimming: 0 bases; J trimming: 7 bases; junction bases outside the gene matches: 8. The CDR3 loop is CASSEALIGGSGYTF. DNA for the CDR3: TGTGCCAGCAGTGAAGCGCTTATAGGGGGCTCTGGCTACACCTTC. Looking up the rest from reference TRBV2 and TRBJ1-2 gives the full variable domain: EPEVTQTPSHQVTQMGQEVILRCVPISNHLYFYWYRQILGQKVEFLVSFYNNEISEKSEIFDDQFSVERPDGSNFTLKIRSTKLEDSAMYFCASSEALIGGSGYTFGSGTRLTVV.

This chain connects TRBV19 to TRBJ2-7, with D tentatively TRBD2 (7 bases). Germline V gene lookup returns CDR1 LNHDA and CDR2 SQIVND (reference sequence). The CDR3 consists of 15 residues. V gave up 4 bases and J gave up 2 bases, with 15 bases separating them. The CDR3 reads CASSSEGGPPYEQYF. The CDR3 nucleotides read TGTGCCAGTAGTAGTGAGGGGGGGCCTCCCTACGAGCAGTACTTC.

J is TRBJ2-7 and V is TRBV7-9; D gene ambiguous. V gave up 6 bases and J gave up 2 bases, with 8 bases separating them. The V gene's germline CDR1 is SEHNR and CDR2 FQNEAQ (reference sequence). The length of the CDR3 is 12 residues. CDR3 in DNA: TGTGCCAGCAGTAAGGCAGCCTACGAGCAGTACTTC. This gives the protein CASSKAAYEQYF.

In its sample, this clone was seen a few times. The V call is TRBV6-6, the J call TRBJ1-5; D gene unclear. V was trimmed by 1 base and J by 7 bases, leaving 8 bases between them. CDR1 is MNHNY and CDR2 is SVGAGI in the germline V gene (reference sequence). CDR3 length: 13 residues. The CDR3 DNA sequence: TGTGCCAGCAGTTACTACTCCGCCCAGCCCCAGCATTTT. Amino acid sequence: CASSYYSAQPQHF.